The clone carrying this T cell receptor (beta chain) is a singleton in its sample. These data belong to a study of Ad26.COV2.S vaccination and SARS-CoV-2 variants. The overall study: Of the COV1001 trial arms, the Ad26.COV2.S arm included the donor. Donor got 5x10^10 or 1x10^11 viral particles of Ad26.COV2.S.

Germline V CDR1 and CDR2: LNHDA, SQIVND (reference sequence). The CDR3 length is 14 residues. Trimming stripped 3 bases from V and 0 bases from J, with 6 bases between. As for treatment: some 19 received Ad26.COV2.S at low or high dose, single or two shots; roughly 5 received placebo; per-sample allocation not given. Vaccine and placebo recipients were sampled on day 63 after the first injection. Adults aged 18-55 years in Boston included the donor. Sequenced by immunoSEQ multiplex PCR; TCRdb stores in-frame clones only, minus some. The repertoire has 380,000 or so clones, around nine tenths of them found once; the top ten carry about 5%.

The sequencing here drew on peripheral blood, taken in a trial of Ad26.COV2.S vaccine versus placebo. The TCR comes from a person aged 18-60 years who received the Ad26.COV2.S COVID-19 vaccine or a placebo. The chain uses TRBV19 and TRBJ1-5, with no clear D. The CDR3 region has the DNA TGTGCCAGTAGTATGAGGGATAGCAATCAGCCCCAGCATTTT. Its protein is CASSMRDSNQPQHF. Variable domain in full (rest from reference TRBV19 and TRBJ1-5): DGGITQSPKYLFRKEGQNVTLSCEQNLNHDAMYWYRQDPGQGLRLIYYSQIVNDFQKGDIAEGYSVSREKKESFPLTVTSAQKNPTAFYLCASSMRDSNQPQHFGDGTRLSIL.